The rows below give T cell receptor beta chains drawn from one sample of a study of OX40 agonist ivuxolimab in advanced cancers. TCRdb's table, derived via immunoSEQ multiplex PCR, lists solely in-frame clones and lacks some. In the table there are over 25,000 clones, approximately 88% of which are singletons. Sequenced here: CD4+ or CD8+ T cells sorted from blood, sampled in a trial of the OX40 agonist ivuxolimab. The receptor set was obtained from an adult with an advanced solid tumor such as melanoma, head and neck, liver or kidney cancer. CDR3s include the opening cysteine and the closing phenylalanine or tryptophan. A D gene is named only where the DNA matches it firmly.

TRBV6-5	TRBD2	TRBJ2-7	CASRGDYEQYF
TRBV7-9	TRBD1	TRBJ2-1	CASSPPDRSSYNEQFF
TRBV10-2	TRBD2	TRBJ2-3	CASGLAGGDGLGTDTQYF
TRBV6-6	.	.	CASSYSLGAYEQYF
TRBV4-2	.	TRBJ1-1	CASSQGNTEAFF
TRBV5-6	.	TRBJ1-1	CASSLFSTTEAFF
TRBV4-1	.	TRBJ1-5	CASSQDHRVNQPQHF
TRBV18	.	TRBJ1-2	CASSQGEGYTF
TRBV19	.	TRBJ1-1	CASSIFQGEGTEAFF
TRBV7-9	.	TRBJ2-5	CASSLEGGPGETQYF
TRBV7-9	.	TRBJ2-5	CASSLGIQETQYF
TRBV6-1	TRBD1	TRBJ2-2	CASSEEPGQGGGELFF
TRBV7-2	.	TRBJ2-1	CASSTYSGPYNEQFF
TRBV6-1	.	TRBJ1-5	CATIGIGNQPQHF
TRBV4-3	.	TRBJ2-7	CASSQGGAGAYEQYF
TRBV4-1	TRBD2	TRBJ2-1	CASSQEVGGYNEQFF
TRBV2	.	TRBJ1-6	CASTIDPGDISPLHF
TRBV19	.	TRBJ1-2	CASSGVGRGYTF
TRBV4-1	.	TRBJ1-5	CASSQEVANQPQHF
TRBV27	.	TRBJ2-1	CASSFLGANEQFF
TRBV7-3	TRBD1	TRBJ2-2	CASSRGQGSGELFF
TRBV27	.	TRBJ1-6	CATRGDSPLHF
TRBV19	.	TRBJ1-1	CASSISPSTVNTEAFF
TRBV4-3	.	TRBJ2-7	CASSQDWRQIGEQYF
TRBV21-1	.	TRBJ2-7	CASSKGFRGRTHEQYF
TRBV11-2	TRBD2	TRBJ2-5	CASSIAGGWETQYF
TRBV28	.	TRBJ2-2	CATRVGVPGELFF
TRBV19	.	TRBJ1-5	CASRRDGAYSNQPQHF
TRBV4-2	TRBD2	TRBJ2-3	CASSQGGGDTQYF
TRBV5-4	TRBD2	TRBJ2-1	CASSLQAGGRHEQFF
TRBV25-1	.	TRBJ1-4	CASSGGGLVNEKLFF
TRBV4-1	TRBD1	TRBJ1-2	CASSQGQGGYTF
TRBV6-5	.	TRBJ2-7	CASRHKGGNYEQYF
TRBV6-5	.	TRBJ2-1	CASSYSDSLEQFF
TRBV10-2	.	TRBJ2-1	CASSDLFNEQFF
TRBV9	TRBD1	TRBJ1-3	CASSGWGQLGNTIYF
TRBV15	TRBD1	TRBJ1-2	CATRSTGGDYGYTF
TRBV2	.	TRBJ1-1	CASSEELNTEAFF
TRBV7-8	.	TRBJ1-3	CASSLDGGTSGNTIYF
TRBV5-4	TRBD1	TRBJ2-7	CASSLGTGTYEQYF
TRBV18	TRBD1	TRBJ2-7	CASSPRDSLYEQYF
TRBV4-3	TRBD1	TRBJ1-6	CASSQDRGTANSPLHF
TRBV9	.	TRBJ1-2	CASSAYPPQGRTNYGYTF
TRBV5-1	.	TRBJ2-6	CASQGAGANVLTF
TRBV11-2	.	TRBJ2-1	CASSITGMEPFF
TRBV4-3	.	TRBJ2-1	CASSPGTPYNEQFF
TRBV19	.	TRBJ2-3	CASSIGGNPTDTQYF
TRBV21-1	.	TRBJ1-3	CASRGTGPLSGNTIYF
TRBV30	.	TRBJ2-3	CAWGPVITDTQYF
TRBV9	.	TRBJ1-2	CASSVDRALTF
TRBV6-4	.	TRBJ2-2	CASMQENTGELFF
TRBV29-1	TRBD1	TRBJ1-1	CSVLTGGTEAFF
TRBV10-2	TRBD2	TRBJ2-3	CASSESLTGGGDTQYF
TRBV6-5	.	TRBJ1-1	CASIQPGGTEAFF